Here is one T cell receptor beta chain with its context. Germline-derived CDR1 and CDR2 are SGHAT and FQNNGV. CDR3 size: 15 residues. The data stem from a study of blood T cell repertoires in COVID-19. Clones were read by immunoSEQ multiplex PCR, and TCRdb kept only the in-frame ones, dropping some. The sample has 180,000 or so clones, 75% to 90% seen once; the top ten hold 4.4%. This chain uses TRBV11-2 with TRBJ2-7; D ambiguous. The receptor comes from a woman between 50 and 59 years old who had recovered from COVID-19. Sequenced input: PBMCs or T cells enriched from blood (not recorded which). The CDR3 nucleotides read TGTGCCAGCAGCCTAGAGGCAGAACCTTCCTACGAGCAGTACGTC. This translates into CASSLEAEPSYEQYV.